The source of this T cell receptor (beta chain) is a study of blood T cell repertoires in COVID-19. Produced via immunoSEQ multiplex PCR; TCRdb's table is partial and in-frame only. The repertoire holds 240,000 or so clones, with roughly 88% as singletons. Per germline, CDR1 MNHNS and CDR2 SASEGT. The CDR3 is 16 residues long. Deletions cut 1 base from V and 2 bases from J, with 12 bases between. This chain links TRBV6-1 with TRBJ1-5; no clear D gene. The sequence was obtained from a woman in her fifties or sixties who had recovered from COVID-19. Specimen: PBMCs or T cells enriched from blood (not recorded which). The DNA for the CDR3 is TGTGCCAGCAGTGAAGTGAGAGGGCGCGGCAATCAGCCCCAGCATTTT. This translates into CASSEVRGRGNQPQHF.